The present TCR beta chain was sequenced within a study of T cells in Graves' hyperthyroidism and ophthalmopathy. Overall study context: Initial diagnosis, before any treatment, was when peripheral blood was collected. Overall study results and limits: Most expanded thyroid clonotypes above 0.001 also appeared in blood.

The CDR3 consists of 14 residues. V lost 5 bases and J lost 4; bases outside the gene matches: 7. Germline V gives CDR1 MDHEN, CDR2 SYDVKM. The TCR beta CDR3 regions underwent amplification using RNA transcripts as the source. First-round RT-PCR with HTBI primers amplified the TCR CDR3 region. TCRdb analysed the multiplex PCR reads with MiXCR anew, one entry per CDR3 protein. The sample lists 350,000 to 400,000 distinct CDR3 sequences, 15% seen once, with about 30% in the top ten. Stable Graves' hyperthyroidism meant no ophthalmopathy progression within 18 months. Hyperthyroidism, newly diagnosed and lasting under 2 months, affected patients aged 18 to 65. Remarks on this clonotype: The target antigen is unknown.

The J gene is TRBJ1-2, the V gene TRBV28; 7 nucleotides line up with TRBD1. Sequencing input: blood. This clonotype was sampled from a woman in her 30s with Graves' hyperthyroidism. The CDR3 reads CASSVQTGSYGYTF. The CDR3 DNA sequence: TGTGCCAGCAGTGTGCAGACAGGGAGCTATGGCTACACCTTC.